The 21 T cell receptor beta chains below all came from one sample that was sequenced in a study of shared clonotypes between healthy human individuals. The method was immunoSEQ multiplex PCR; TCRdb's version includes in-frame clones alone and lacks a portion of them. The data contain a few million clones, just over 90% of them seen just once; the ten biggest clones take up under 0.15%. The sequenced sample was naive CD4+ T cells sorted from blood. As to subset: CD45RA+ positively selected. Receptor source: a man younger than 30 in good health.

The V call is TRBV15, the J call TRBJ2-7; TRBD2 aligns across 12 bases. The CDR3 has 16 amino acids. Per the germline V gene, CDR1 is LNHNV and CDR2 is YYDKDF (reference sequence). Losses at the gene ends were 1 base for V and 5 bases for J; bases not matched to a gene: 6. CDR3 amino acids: CATSRATSGRSHEQYF. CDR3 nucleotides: TGTGCCACCAGCAGAGCCACTAGCGGGAGGAGCCACGAGCAGTACTTC.

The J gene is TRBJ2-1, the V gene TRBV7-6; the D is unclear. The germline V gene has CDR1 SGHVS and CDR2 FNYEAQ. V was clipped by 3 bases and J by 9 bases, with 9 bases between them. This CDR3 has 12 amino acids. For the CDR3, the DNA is TGTGCCAGCAGCTTCCCTAAGGGTGAGCAGTTCTTC. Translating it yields CASSFPKGEQFF. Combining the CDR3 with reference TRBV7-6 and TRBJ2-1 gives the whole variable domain GAGVSQSPRYKVTKRGQDVALRCDPISGHVSLYWYRQALGQGPEFLTYFNYEAQQDKSGLPNDRFSAERPEGSISTLTIQRTEQRDSAMYRCASSFPKGEQFFGPGTRLTVL.

CDR3 loop: CASGERDRTDTQYF. In DNA form, the CDR3 reads TGTGCCAGCGGTGAGCGGGACCGCACAGATACGCAGTATTTT. V gene TRBV28 combines with J gene TRBJ2-3; 7 bases line up with TRBD2. From germline, CDR1 is MDHEN and CDR2 SYDVKM. The CDR3 has 14 amino acids. V was pared by 8 bases and J by 1 base, with 6 bases of the junction left unmatched.

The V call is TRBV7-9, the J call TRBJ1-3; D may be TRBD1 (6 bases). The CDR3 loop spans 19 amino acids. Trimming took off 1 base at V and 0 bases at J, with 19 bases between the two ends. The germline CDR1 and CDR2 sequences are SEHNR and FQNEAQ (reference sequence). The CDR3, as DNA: TGTGCCAGCAGCTTAGTAGCCGCCCCGACAGGCCTCTCTGGAAACACCATATATTTT. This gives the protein CASSLVAAPTGLSGNTIYF.

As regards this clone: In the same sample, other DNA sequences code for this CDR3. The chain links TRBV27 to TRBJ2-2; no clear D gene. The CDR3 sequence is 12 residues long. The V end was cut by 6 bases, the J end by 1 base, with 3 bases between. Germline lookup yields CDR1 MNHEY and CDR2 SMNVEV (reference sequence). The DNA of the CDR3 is TGTGCCAGCAGAAGGAACACCGGGGAGCTGTTTTTT. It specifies CASRRNTGELFF.

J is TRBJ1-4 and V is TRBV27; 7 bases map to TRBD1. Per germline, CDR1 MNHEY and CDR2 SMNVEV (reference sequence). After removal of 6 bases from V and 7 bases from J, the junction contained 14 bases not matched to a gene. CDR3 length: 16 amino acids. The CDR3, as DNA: TGTGCCAGCAGAAGAACCTGGATCGCAGGGGGTGAAAAACTGTTTTTT. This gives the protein CASRRTWIAGGEKLFF.

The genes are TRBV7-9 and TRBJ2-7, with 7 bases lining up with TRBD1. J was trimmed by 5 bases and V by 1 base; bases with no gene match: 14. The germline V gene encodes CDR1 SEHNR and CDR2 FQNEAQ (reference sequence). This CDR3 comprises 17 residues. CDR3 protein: CASSLGMDRFLPDEQYF. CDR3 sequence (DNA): TGTGCCAGCAGCTTAGGTATGGACAGGTTCCTCCCTGACGAGCAGTACTTC.

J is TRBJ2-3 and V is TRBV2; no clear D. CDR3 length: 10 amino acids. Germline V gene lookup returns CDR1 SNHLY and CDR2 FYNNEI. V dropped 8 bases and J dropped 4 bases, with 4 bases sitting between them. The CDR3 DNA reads TGTGCCAGCCGCCCAGATACGCAGTATTTT. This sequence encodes CASRPDTQYF.

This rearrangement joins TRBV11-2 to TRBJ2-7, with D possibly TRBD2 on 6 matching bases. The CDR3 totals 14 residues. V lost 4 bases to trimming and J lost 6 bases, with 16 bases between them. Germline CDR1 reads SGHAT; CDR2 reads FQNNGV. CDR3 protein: CASSSRTTRAEQYF. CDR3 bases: TGTGCCAGCAGCTCCAGGACTACAAGGGCCGAGCAGTACTTC.

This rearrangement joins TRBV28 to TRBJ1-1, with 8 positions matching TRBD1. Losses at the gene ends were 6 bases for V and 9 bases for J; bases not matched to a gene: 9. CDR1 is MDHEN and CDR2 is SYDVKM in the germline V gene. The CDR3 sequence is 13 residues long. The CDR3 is CASSPGQVGKAFF. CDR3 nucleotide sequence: TGTGCCAGCAGCCCGGGACAGGTGGGTAAAGCTTTCTTT.

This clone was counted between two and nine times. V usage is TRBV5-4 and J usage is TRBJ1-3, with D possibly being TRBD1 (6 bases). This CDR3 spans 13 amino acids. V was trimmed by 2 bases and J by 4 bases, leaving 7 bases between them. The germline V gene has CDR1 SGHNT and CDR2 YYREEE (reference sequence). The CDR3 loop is CASSLTGGNTIYF. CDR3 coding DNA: TGTGCCAGCAGCTTAACAGGGGGAAACACCATATATTTT.

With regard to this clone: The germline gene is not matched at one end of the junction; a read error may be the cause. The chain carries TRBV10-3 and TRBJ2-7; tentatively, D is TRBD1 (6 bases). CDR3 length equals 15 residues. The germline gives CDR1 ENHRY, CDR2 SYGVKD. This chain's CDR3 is CAIGDGQISSYEQYF. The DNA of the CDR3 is TGTGCCATCGGTGACGGACAGATAAGCTCCTACGAGCAGTACTTC.

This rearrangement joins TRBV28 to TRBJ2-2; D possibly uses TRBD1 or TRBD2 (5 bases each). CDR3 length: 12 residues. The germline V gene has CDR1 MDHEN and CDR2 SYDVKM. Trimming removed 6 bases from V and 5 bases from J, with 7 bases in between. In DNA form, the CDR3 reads TGTGCCAGCAGGAGGGGTACCGGGGAGCTGTTTTTT. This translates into CASRRGTGELFF.

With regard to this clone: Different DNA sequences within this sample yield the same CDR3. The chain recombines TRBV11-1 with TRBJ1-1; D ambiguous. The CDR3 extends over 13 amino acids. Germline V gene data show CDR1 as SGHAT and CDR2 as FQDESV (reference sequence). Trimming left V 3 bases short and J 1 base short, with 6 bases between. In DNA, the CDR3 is TGTGCCAGCAGCTTTTCACGGAACACTGAAGCTTTCTTT. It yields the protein CASSFSRNTEAFF.

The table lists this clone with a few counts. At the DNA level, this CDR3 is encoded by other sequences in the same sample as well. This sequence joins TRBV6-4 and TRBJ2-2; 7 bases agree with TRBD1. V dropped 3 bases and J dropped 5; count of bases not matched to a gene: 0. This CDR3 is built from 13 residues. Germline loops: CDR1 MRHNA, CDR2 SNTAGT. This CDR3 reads CASSEQGTGELFF. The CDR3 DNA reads TGTGCCAGCAGTGAACAGGGGACCGGGGAGCTGTTTTTT.

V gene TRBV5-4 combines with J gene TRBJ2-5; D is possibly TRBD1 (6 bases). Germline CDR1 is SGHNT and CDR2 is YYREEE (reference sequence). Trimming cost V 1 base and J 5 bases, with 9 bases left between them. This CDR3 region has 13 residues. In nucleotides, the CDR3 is TGTGCCAGCAGCTTGAAGGGGGTCGAGACCCAGTACTTC. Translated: CASSLKGVETQYF. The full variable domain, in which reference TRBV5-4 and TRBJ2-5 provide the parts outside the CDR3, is ETGVTQSPTHLIKTRGQQVTLRCSSQSGHNTVSWYQQALGQGPQFIFQYYREEENGRGNFPPRFSGLQFPNYSSELNVNALELDDSALYLCASSLKGVETQYFGPGTRLLVL.

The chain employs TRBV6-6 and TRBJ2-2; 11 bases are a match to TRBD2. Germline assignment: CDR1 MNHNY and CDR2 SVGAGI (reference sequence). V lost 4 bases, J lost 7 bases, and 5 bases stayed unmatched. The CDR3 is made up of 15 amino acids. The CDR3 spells CASSFSGGAGGELFF. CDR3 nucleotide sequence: TGTGCCAGCAGTTTTAGCGGGGGGGCCGGCGGGGAGCTGTTTTTT.

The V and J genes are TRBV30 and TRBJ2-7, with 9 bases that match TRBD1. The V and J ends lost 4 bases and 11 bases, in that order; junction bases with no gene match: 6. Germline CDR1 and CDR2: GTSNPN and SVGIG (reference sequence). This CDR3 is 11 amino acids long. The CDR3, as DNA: TGTGCCTGGACTACAGGGGGCGCCGAGTACTTC. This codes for CAWTTGGAEYF.

The CDR3 DNA is TGTGCCAGCAGTTCTATCGGGCTTACTTATAATGAGCAGTTCTTC. Its translation: CASSSIGLTYNEQFF. V is TRBV27 and J is TRBJ2-1, with D unresolved. The CDR3 consists of 15 residues. CDR1 and CDR2 from the germline V gene are MNHEY and SMNVEV (reference sequence). The V end lost 4 bases, the J end lost 7 bases, and 17 bases lay between the germline ends.

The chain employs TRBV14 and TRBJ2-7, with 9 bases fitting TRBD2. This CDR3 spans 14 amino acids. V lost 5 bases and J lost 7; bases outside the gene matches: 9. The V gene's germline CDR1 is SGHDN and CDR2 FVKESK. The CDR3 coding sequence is TGTGCCAGCAGCGGACTAGCGCCGACAGGGGAGCAGTACTTC. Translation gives CASSGLAPTGEQYF.

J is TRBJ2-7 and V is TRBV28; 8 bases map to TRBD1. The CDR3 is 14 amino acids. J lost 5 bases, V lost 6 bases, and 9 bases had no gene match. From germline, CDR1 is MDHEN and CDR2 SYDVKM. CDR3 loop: CASRPLDRENEQYF. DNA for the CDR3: TGTGCCAGCAGGCCCCTGGACAGGGAGAACGAGCAGTACTTC.